This T cell receptor (beta chain) was retrieved from a study of Ad26.COV2.S vaccination and SARS-CoV-2 variants. This CDR3 has 14 amino acids. The V gene end was trimmed by 6 bases and the J gene end by 7 bases; junction bases not matched to a gene: 3. Germline V gives CDR1 MNHEY, CDR2 SVGAGI. Treatment defined: approximately 18 received Ad26.COV2.S at low or high dose, single or two shots; about 5 received placebo; per-sample allocation not given. Samples came from day 63 after the first vaccine or placebo injection. Some clones are missing from TCRdb's copy, which holds only in-frame ones; the method was immunoSEQ multiplex PCR. The table records more than 300,000 clones, around four fifths of them present only once. This clone has a single count.

This receptor was identified in a person aged 18 to 59 who received the Ad26.COV2.S COVID-19 vaccine or a placebo. V usage is TRBV6-5 and J usage is TRBJ1-6; the match to TRBD1 covers 10 bases. Source: peripheral blood, taken in a trial of Ad26.COV2.S vaccine versus placebo. This chain's CDR3 is CASRGQGKNSPLHF. The CDR3, as DNA: TGTGCCAGCAGGGGACAGGGGAAGAATTCACCCCTCCACTTT.